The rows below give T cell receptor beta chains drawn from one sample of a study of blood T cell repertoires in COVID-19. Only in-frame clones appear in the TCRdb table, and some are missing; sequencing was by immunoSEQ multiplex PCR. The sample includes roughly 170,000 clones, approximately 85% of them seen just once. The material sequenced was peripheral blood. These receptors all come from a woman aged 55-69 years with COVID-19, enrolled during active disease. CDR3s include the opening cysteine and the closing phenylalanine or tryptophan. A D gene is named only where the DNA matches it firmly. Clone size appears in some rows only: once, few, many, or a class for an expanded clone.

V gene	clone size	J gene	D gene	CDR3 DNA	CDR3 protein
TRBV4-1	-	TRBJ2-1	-	TGCGCCAGCAGCCAAGATCCGGGTCATGAGCAGTTCTTC	CASSQDPGHEQFF
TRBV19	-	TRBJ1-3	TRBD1	TGTGCCAGTAGTACGACAGGGGGTAGAACCTCTGGAAACACCATATATTTT	CASSTTGGRTSGNTIYF
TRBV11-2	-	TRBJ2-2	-	TGTGCCAGCAGCGCCTCCGGGAGAACTGGGGAGCTGTTTTTT	CASSASGRTGELFF
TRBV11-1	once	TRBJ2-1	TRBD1	TGTGCCAGCAGCCAGAGTCCCGGGACAGTCTACAATGAGCAGTTCTTC	CASSQSPGTVYNEQFF
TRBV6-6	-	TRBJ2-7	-	TGTGCCAGCAGTCTAATACCGGGACTCGAGGAGTACTTC	CASSLIPGLEEYF
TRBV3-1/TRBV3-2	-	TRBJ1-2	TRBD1	TGTGCCAGCAGCCAGATACCGGGACAGTCTGGCACCTCCTTC	CASSQIPGQSGTSF
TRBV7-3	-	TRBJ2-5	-	TGTGCCAGCAGCGTATCCGGACAGAGTCAAGAGACCCAGTACTTC	CASSVSGQSQETQYF
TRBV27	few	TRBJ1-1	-	TGTGCCAGCAGTCCAATCTGGGGCTGGAGAACTGAAGCTTTCTTT	CASSPIWGWRTEAFF
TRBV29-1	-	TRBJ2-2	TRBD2	TGCAGCGTTGAAGATCATCCCCGCGGGAGGGGCGCCGGGGAGCTGTTTTTT	CSVEDHPRGRGAGELFF
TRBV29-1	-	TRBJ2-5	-	TGCAGCGTTGCCGATTCAGGGGCCCGGGAGACCCAGTACTTC	CSVADSGARETQYF
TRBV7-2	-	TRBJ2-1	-	TGTGCCAGCAGGCCTTACAGCGGAGCCCGCTCCTACAATGAGCAGTTCTTC	CASRPYSGARSYNEQFF
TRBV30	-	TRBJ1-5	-	TGTGCCTGGAGTCCGATAGCGGGGGAGCAGCCCCAGCATTTT	CAWSPIAGEQPQHF
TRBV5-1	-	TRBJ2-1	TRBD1	TGCGCCAGCAGCACGGGACAGGGCCTTTCCAATGAGCAGTTCTTC	CASSTGQGLSNEQFF
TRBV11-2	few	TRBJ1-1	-	TGTGCCAGCAGTCTAGAATTGAGCACTGAAGCTTTCTTT	CASSLELSTEAFF
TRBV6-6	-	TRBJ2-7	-	TGTGCCAGCAGTGGGACTTCGTACGAGCAGTACTTC	CASSGTSYEQYF
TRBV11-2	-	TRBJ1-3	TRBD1	TGTGCCAGCAGCCCGGGACAGGTCGGCTCTGGAAACACCATATATTTT	CASSPGQVGSGNTIYF
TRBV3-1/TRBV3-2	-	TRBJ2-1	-	TGTGCCAGCAGCCGGTCGGAGGGGTACAATGAGCAGTTCTTC	CASSRSEGYNEQFF
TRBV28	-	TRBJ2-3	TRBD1	TGTGCCAGCAGTTTAACCCTCCAGGGGGTCCCCACAGATACGCAGTATTTT	CASSLTLQGVPTDTQYF
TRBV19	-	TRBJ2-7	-	TGTGCCAGTAGTCCCCGTCCCTACGAGCAGTACTTC	CASSPRPYEQYF
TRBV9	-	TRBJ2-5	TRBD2	TGTGCCAGCAGCGTCCCCGGGGGGAGGACCCAGTACTTC	CASSVPGGRTQYF
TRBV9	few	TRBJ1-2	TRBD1	TGTGCCAGCAGCCGTTTTGACAGGGCGGGGAACTATGGCTACACCTTC	CASSRFDRAGNYGYTF
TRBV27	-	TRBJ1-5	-	TGTGCCAGCAAACAGGGTAGTCGTGGCAATCAGCCCCAGCATTTT	CASKQGSRGNQPQHF
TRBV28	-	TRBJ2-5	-	TGTGCCAGCACCATTTCAGTCCAAGAGACCCAGTACTTC	CASTISVQETQYF
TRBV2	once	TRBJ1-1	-	TGTGCCAGCAGCCCTAGGACAGTGAACACTGAAGCTTTCTTT	CASSPRTVNTEAFF
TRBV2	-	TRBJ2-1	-	TGTGCCAGCAGTTTGGTGGCAGGGAACACGGGTGAGCAGTTCTTC	CASSLVAGNTGEQFF
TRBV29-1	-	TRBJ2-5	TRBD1	TGCAGCGTTGCACGCACAGGGGTCTCGGAGACCCAGTACTTC	CSVARTGVSETQYF
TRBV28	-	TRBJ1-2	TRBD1	TGTGCCAGCAGTAATGACAGGGGCGAACCAAACTATGGCTACACCTTC	CASSNDRGEPNYGYTF
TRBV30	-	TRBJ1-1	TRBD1	TGTGCCTGGACCTTCGACAGGGAATATGCTTTCTTT	CAWTFDREYAFF
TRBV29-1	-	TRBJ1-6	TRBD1	TGCAGCGTTAGGGACAGGGGAAATTCACCCCTCCACTTT	CSVRDRGNSPLHF
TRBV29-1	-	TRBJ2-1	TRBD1	TGCAGTTCTACAAGGACAGGGACTCACAATGAGCAGTTCTTC	CSSTRTGTHNEQFF
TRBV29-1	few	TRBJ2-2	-	TGCAGCGTTCACGGAGGGGGGGAGCTGTTTTTT	CSVHGGGELFF
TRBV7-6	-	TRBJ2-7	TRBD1	TGTGCCAGCAGCTTCGACAGGGGTTTCCACGAGCAGTACTTC	CASSFDRGFHEQYF
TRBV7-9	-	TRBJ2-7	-	TGTGCCAGCAGCTTAGTTGGAACAGGGACCGAGCAGTACTTC	CASSLVGTGTEQYF
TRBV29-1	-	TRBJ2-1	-	TGCAGCGTCAAGCCCCGGGACAATGAGCAGTTCTTC	CSVKPRDNEQFF
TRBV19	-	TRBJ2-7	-	TGTGCCAGTAGTCCCACATCCCTGGCAGGATCCTACGAGCAGTACTTC	CASSPTSLAGSYEQYF
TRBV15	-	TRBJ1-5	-	TGTGCCACCAGCAGAGATTACACAGCAGATAGCAATCAGCCCCAGCATTTT	CATSRDYTADSNQPQHF
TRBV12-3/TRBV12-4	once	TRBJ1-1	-	TGTGCCAGCAGTTTACACGTAGCCGAAGCTTTCTTT	CASSLHVAEAFF
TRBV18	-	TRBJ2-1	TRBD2	TGTGCCAGCTCACCACGCTGGACTAGCGGGAGAAATGAGCAGTTCTTC	CASSPRWTSGRNEQFF
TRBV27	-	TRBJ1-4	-	TGTGCCAGCAGTGCAATCCAGGGGCGCGGTGAAAAACTGTTTTTT	CASSAIQGRGEKLFF